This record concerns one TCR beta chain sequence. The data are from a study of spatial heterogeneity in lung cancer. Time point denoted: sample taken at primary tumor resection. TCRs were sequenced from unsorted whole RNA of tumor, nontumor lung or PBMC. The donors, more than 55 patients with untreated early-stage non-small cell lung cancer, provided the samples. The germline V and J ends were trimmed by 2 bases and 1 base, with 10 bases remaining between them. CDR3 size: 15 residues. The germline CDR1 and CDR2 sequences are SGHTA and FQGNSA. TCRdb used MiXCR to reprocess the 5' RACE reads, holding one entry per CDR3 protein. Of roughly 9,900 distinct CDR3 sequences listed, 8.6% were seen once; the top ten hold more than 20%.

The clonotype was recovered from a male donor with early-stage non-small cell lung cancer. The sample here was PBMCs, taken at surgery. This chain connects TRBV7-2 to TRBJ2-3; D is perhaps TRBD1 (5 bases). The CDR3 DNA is TGTGCCAGCAGCTTAAGGGGCTTCCGCACAGATACGCAGTATTTT. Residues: CASSLRGFRTDTQYF.